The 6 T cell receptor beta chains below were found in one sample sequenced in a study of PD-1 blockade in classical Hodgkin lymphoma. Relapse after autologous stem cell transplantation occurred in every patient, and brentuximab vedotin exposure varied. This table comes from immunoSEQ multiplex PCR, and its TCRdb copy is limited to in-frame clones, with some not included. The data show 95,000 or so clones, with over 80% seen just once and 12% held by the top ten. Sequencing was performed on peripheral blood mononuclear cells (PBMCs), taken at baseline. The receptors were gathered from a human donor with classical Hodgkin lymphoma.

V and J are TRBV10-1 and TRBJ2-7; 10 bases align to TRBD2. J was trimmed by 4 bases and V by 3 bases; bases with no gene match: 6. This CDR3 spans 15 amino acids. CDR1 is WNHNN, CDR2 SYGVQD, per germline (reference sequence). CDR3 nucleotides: TGCGCCAGCAGTGATGAAGGACTAGCGGTTTACGAGCAGTACTTC. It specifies CASSDEGLAVYEQYF.

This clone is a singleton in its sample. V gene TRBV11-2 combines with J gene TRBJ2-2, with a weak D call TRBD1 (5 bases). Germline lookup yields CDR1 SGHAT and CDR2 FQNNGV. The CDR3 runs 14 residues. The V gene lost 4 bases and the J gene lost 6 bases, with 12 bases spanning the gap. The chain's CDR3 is CASSSQGWSGELFF. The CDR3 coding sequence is TGTGCCAGCAGCTCCCAGGGTTGGTCCGGGGAGCTGTTTTTT.

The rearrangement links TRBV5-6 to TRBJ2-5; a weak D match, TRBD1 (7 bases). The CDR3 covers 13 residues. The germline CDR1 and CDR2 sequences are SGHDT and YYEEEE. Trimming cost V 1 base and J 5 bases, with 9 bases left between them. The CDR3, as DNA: TGTGCCAGCAGCTTGCCAGGGGGGGAGACCCAGTACTTC. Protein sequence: CASSLPGGETQYF. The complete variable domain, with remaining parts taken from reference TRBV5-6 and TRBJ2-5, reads DAGVTQSPTHLIKTRGQQVTLRCSPKSGHDTVSWYQQALGQGPQFIFQYYEEEERQRGNFPDRFSGHQFPNYSSELNVNALLLGDSALYLCASSLPGGETQYFGPGTRLLVL.

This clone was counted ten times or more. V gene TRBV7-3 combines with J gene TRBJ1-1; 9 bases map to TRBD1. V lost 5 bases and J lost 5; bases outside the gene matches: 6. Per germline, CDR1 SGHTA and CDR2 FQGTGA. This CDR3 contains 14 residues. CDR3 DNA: TGTGCCAGCAGCCTACAGGGGGCGCGTACTGAAGCTTTCTTT. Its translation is CASSLQGARTEAFF.

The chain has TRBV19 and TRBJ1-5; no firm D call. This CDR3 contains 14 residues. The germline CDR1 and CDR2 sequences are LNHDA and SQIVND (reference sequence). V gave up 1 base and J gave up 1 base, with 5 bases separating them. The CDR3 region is CASSIGRSNQPQHF. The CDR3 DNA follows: TGTGCCAGTAGTATAGGACGGAGCAATCAGCCCCAGCATTTT.

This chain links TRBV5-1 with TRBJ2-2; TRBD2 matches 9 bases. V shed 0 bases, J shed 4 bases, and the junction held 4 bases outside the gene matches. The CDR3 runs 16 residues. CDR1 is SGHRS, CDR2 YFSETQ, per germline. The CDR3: CASSLGPAGGTGELFF. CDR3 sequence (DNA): TGCGCCAGCAGCTTGGGGCCAGCGGGAGGCACCGGGGAGCTGTTTTTT.